Below, one T cell receptor (beta chain) is given with its context. CDR3 length: 16 residues. Germline V lookup: CDR1 SGHRS, CDR2 YFSETQ. V lost 5 bases to trimming and J lost 0 bases, with 17 bases between them. The source of the sample is a study of regulatory T cells in long-lasting Graves disease. Indicated time point: newly diagnosed GD, antithyroid drugs for less than 3 months. PBMCs provided the RNA from which the TCR library was made. To make TCR beta libraries, researchers used iRepertoire HTBI primers and Arm-PCR of CDR3 regions. TCRdb independently ran MiXCR on the multiplex PCR reads; one entry per CDR3 protein. The data contain some 330,000 distinct CDR3 sequences, about 10% of them singletons. These same records also appear under a second study, on T cells in Graves' hyperthyroidism and ophthalmopathy.

The source is a young woman with Graves disease. This chain joins TRBV5-1 and TRBJ1-1, with D possibly being TRBD1 (5 bases). Sequenced here: peripheral blood mononuclear cells (PBMCs), sampled at new diagnosis, from a patient treated with antithyroid drugs. In DNA form, the CDR3 reads TGCGCCAGCAGTCTTTCCTGGACATCTATGAACACTGAAGCTTTCTTT. It translates to CASSLSWTSMNTEAFF.